What follows are 10 T cell receptor beta chains derived from one specimen sequenced in a study of vaccination and CD4 T cells after COVID-19. An Oncomine TCR Beta short-read assay was used to sequence the DNA from cultured CD4+ T cells. TCRdb recomputed calls from the PCR reads with MiXCR, one row per CDR3 protein. Of some 16,000 distinct CDR3 sequences listed, under 65% are singletons. The treatment: roughly 11-day PBMC culture with coronavirus spike peptide pools or control peptides (ViraFEST assay). The antigens these receptors bind are not known. Sequenced here: CD4+ T cells from blood, cultured in vitro, sampled before SARS-CoV-2 vaccination. These receptors all stem from a human donor who had recovered from COVID-19.

This sequence joins TRBV7-2 and TRBJ2-5, with a tentative D call TRBD1 (5 bases). Deletions cut 1 base from V and 2 bases from J, with 11 bases between. The CDR3 length is 15 residues. Germline CDR1 and CDR2: SGHTA and FQGNSA. CDR3 DNA sequence: TGTGCCAGCAGCTTAGTAGGCCAGGGACAAGAGACCCAGTACTTC. It is translated as CASSLVGQGQETQYF.

The chain combines TRBV9 with TRBJ2-1; the D call may be TRBD1 or TRBD2 (5 bases each). There are 13 residues in the CDR3. V was pared by 0 bases and J by 7 bases, with 8 bases between. Germline CDR1 SGDLS, CDR2 YYNGEE. The CDR3 DNA sequence: TGTGCCAGCAGCGTAGTGGGGGTTAATGAGCAGTTCTTC. Translated, it gives CASSVVGVNEQFF.

V gene TRBV7-2 combines with J gene TRBJ2-1, with 12 bases matching TRBD1. The CDR3 consists of 19 residues. Germline values: CDR1 SGHTA, CDR2 FQGNSA. Germline trimming cut 4 bases from V and 7 bases from J; bases unmatched to any gene: 17. This CDR3 reads CASSSMGQGAGMPFNEQFF. CDR3 nucleotide sequence: TGTGCCAGCAGCTCCATGGGACAGGGGGCGGGTATGCCCTTTAATGAGCAGTTCTTC. Supplemented by reference TRBV7-2 and TRBJ2-1, the full variable domain reads GAGVSQSPSNKVTEKGKDVELRCDPISGHTALYWYRQSLGQGLEFLIYFQGNSAPDKSGLPSDRFSAERTGGSVSTLTIQRTQQEDSAVYLCASSSMGQGAGMPFNEQFFGPGTRLTVL.

This chain links TRBV29-1 with TRBJ1-1; D is unclear. V was shortened by 4 bases and J by 6 bases, with 12 bases between the two germline ends. This CDR3 comprises 12 residues. Looked up from germline, CDR1 is SQVTM and CDR2 is ANQGSEA. The CDR3 DNA follows: TGCAGCGTTGTAGGTTTTGGCGCTGAAGCTTTCTTT. As protein: CSVVGFGAEAFF.

The V call is TRBV6-1, the J call TRBJ2-5, with 7 nucleotides matching TRBD2. CDR3 length: 15 amino acids. J gave up 2 bases and V 10 bases, and 13 bases lay outside the gene matches. The germline gives CDR1 MNHNS, CDR2 SASEGT. This CDR3 reads CATRRWGGRQETQYF. The CDR3 DNA sequence: TGTGCCACCCGACGATGGGGAGGGCGGCAAGAGACCCAGTACTTC.

This clonotype came up a few times. This rearrangement joins TRBV19 to TRBJ1-1, with D possibly TRBD1 on 6 matching bases. The CDR3 is made up of 14 amino acids. In germline, CDR1 is LNHDA, CDR2 SQIVND (reference sequence). Deletions cut 3 bases from V and 5 bases from J, with 13 bases between. The chain's CDR3 is CASSMAGAGTEAFF. In DNA form, the CDR3 reads TGTGCCAGTAGTATGGCGGGGGCTGGGACTGAAGCTTTCTTT.

The rearrangement joins TRBV19 to TRBJ1-5, with 7 positions matching TRBD1. Germline CDR1 reads LNHDA; CDR2 reads SQIVND (reference sequence). V was pared by 5 bases and J by 0 bases, with 4 bases of the junction left unmatched. The CDR3 runs to 15 residues. The CDR3 region is CASSDRAYSNQPQHF. CDR3 in DNA: TGTGCCAGTAGTGACAGGGCCTATAGCAATCAGCCCCAGCATTTT.

V and J are TRBV6-1 and TRBJ2-4; D gene ambiguous. The CDR3 runs 16 residues. V was cut by 3 bases and J by 1 base, with 13 bases left in between. Germline loops: CDR1 MNHNS, CDR2 SASEGT. CDR3 protein: CASSEGLNSAKNIQYF. CDR3 DNA: TGTGCCAGCAGTGAGGGCCTCAATAGCGCCAAAAACATTCAGTACTTC.

V is TRBV27 and J is TRBJ2-7; 10 bases map to TRBD2. J lost 7 bases, V lost 0 bases, and 3 bases had no gene match. The germline CDR1 and CDR2 sequences are MNHEY and SMNVEV (reference sequence). This CDR3 has 14 residues. The chain's CDR3 is CASSLSLAGEEQYF. CDR3 nucleotides: TGTGCCAGCAGTTTATCGCTAGCGGGAGAAGAGCAGTACTTC.

This chain joins TRBV7-2 and TRBJ2-3; TRBD2 might be the D (7 bases). Trimming removed 5 bases from V and 4 bases from J, with 13 bases in between. There are 14 residues in the CDR3. Germline CDR1 and CDR2: SGHTA and FQGNSA. The CDR3 DNA reads as TGTGCCAGCAGCCAACAGGGAGGGGCAGATACGCAGTATTTT. Translation: CASSQQGGADTQYF.